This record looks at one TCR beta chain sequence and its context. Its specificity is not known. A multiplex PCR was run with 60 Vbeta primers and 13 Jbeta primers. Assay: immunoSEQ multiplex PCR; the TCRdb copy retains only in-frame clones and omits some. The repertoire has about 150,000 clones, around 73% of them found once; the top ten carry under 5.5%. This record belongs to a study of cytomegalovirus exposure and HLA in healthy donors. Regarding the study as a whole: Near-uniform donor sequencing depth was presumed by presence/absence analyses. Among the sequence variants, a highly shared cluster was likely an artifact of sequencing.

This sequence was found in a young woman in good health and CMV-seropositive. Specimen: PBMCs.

This CDR3 reads CASSLVWLEAGTGELFF. CDR3 DNA sequence: TGTGCCAGCAGCTTAGTTTGGTTAGAGGCGGGTACCGGGGAGCTGTTTTTT. The chain links TRBV7-9 to TRBJ2-2, with a tentative D call TRBD2 (5 bases). V lost 1 base and J lost 5, with 17 bases in between. The CDR3 is 17 residues long. Per the germline V gene, CDR1 is SEHNR and CDR2 is FQNEAQ (reference sequence).